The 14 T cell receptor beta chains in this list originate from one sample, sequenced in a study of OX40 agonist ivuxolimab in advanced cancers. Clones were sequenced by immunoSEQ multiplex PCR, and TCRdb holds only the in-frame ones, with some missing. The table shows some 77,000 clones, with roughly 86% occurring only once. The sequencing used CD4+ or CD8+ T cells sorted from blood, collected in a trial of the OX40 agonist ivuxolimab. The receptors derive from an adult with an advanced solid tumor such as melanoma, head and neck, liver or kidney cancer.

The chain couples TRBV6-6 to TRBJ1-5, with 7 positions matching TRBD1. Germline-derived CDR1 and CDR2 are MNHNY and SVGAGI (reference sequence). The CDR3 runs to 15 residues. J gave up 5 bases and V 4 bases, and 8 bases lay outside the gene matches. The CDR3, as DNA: TGTGCCAGCAGTTTGGACAGGTATATCGATCAGCCCCAGCATTTT. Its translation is CASSLDRYIDQPQHF.

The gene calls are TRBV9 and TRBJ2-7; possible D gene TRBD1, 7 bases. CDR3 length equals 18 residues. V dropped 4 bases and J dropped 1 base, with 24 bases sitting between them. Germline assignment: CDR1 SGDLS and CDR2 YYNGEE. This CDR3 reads CASSPRESRAGGSYEQYF. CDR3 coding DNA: TGTGCCAGCAGCCCTAGGGAATCGCGGGCAGGGGGGTCCTACGAGCAGTACTTC.

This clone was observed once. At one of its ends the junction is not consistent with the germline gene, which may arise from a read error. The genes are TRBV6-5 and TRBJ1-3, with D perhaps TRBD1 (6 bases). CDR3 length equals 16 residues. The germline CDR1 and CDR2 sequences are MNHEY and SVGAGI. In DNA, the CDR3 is TGTGCCAGCAGTTACTCGAGGACAGCCTCTGGAGACACCATATATTTT. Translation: CASSYSRTASGDTIYF.

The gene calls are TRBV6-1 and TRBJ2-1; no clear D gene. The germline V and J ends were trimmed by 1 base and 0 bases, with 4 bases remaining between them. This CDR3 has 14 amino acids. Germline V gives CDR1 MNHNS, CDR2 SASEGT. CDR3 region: CASSEGSSYNEQFF. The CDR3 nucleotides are TGTGCCAGCAGTGAAGGGAGCTCCTACAATGAGCAGTTCTTC.

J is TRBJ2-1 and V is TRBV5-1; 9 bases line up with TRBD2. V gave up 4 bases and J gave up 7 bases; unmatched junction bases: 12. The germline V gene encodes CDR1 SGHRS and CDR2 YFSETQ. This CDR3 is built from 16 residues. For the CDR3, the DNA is TGCGCCAGCAGCCCGGCCAGACCTAGCGGGATTAATGAGCAGTTCTTC. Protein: CASSPARPSGINEQFF.

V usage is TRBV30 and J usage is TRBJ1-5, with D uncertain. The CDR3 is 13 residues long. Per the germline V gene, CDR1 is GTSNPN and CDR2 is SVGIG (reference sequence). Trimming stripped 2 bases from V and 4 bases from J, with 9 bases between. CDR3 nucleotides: TGTGCCTGGAGTCAGGAGCAAAATCAGCCCCAGCATTTT. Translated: CAWSQEQNQPQHF.

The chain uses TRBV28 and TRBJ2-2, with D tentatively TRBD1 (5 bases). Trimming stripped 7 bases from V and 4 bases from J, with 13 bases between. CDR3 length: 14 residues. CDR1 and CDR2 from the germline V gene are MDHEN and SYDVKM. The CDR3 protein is CASMRRAVTGELFF. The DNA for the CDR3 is TGTGCCAGCATGCGCAGGGCGGTCACCGGGGAGCTGTTTTTT.

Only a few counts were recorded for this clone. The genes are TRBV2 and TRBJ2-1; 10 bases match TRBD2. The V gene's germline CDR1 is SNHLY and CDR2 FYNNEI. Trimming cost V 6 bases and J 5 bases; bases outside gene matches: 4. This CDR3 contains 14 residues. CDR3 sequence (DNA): TGTGCCAGCAGAGATGGACTAGCGGACAATGAGCAGTTCTTC. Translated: CASRDGLADNEQFF.

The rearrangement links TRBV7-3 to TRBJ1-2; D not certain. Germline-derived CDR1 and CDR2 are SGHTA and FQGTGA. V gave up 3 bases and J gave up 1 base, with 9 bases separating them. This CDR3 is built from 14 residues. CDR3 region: CASSLDENNYGYTF. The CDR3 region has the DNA TGTGCCAGCAGCTTGGACGAGAATAACTATGGCTACACCTTC.

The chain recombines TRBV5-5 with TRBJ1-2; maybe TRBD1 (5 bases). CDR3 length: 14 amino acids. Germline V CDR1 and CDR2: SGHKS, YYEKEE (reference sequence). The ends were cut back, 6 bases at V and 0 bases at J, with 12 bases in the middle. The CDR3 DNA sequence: TGTGCCAGCACCCCGGGGGGGGCTAACTATGGCTACACCTTC. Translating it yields CASTPGGANYGYTF.

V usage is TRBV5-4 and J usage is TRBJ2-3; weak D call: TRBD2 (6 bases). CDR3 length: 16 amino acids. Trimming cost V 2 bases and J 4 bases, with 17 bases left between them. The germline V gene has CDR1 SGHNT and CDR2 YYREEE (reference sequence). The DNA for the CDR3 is TGTGCCAGCAGCTTAGGCGGGACCCGAGGGGCAGATACGCAGTATTTT. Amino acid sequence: CASSLGGTRGADTQYF.

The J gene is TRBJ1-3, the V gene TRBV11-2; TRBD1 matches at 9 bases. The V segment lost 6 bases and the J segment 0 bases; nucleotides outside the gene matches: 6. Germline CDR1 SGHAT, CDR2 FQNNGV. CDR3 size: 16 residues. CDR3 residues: CASRAGQGTSGNTIYF. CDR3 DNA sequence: TGTGCCAGCAGGGCAGGACAGGGGACCTCTGGAAACACCATATATTTT. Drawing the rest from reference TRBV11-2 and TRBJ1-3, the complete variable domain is EAGVAQSPRYKIIEKRQSVAFWCNPISGHATLYWYQQILGQGPKLLIQFQNNGVVDDSQLPKDRFSAERLKGVDSTLKIQPAKLEDSAVYLCASRAGQGTSGNTIYFGEGSWLTVV.

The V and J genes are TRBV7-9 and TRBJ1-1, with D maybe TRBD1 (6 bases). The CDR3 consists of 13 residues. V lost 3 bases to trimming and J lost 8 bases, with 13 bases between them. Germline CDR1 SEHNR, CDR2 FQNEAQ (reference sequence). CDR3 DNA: TGTGCCAGCAGCTTTAGCCAGGGGAAGGAAGCTTTCTTT. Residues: CASSFSQGKEAFF.

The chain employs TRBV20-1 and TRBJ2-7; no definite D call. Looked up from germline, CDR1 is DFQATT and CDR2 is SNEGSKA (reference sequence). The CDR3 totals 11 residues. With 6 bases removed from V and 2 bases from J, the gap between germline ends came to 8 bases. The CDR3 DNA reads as TGCAGTGCAACCGACACCTACGAGCAGTACTTC. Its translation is CSATDTYEQYF.